Presented here are 16 T cell receptor beta chains from one specimen sequenced in a study of blood T cell repertoires in COVID-19. TCRdb's table, derived via immunoSEQ multiplex PCR, lists solely in-frame clones and lacks some. Of approximately 240,000 clones detected, nearly 90% appear once; the ten largest clones hold over 9.5%. The sequenced sample consisted of peripheral blood. The receptors were sampled from a woman between 18 and 30 years old who had recovered from COVID-19.

V usage is TRBV3-1 (or the pseudogene TRBV3-2) and J usage is TRBJ2-1; D is undetermined. Germline V gene data show CDR1 as LGHDT and CDR2 as YNNKEL (reference sequence). Trimming took off 1 base at V and 9 bases at J, with 13 bases between the two ends. This CDR3 region has 14 residues. As DNA, the CDR3 is TGTGCCAGCAGCCAAGGGTCGAGCGATGGTGAGCAGTTCTTC. Its translation is CASSQGSSDGEQFF.

The V gene is TRBV6-2 or TRBV6-3, the J gene TRBJ2-1, with 8 bases fitting TRBD2. The CDR3 is 15 residues long. CDR1 is MNHEY and CDR2 is SVGEGT in the germline V gene. Unmatched junction bases numbered 4, after V lost 6 bases and J lost 0 bases. This chain's CDR3 is CASSLSGSSYNEQFF. The CDR3 nucleotides read TGTGCCAGCAGCTTAAGCGGGAGCTCCTACAATGAGCAGTTCTTC.

The V gene is TRBV3-1 (or the pseudogene TRBV3-2), the J gene TRBJ2-1; 13 bases align to TRBD2. The germline V gene encodes CDR1 LGHDT and CDR2 YNNKEL (reference sequence). This CDR3 has 15 residues. V shed 4 bases, J shed 7 bases, and the junction held 4 bases outside the gene matches. The CDR3 here is CASSLVTSGRNEQFF. For the CDR3, the DNA is TGTGCCAGCAGCCTTGTGACTAGCGGGAGGAATGAGCAGTTCTTC.

The V and J genes are TRBV24-1 and TRBJ2-5, with D perhaps TRBD2 (5 bases). Trimming pared 4 bases from V and 4 bases from J, leaving 15 bases between. The CDR3 is 15 amino acids. From germline, CDR1 is KGHDR and CDR2 SFDVKD. The CDR3 nucleotides read TGTGCCACCAGTGACCCCCTAGAGGGAGCAGAGACCCAGTACTTC. Translated, it gives CATSDPLEGAETQYF.

The V gene is TRBV9, the J gene TRBJ1-5, with D unclear. The CDR3 has 15 residues. CDR1 SGDLS and CDR2 YYNGEE come from the germline V gene. The ends were cut back, 0 bases at V and 6 bases at J, with 13 bases in the middle. Here the CDR3 DNA reads TGTGCCAGCAGCGTAGCCCCCACTCTAGCTCAGCCCCAGCATTTT. Translating it yields CASSVAPTLAQPQHF.

This chain links TRBV12-2 with TRBJ1-5. TRBV12-2 is an annotated pseudogene. The CDR3 runs 13 residues. The CDR3 DNA is TGTGCAAGTCGCCTGGACTGTGGGCAGCCCCAGCATTTT. Its translation: CASRLDCGQPQHF.

The J gene is TRBJ2-1, the V gene TRBV6-6; 8 nucleotides agree with TRBD1. This CDR3 is built from 14 residues. V lost 6 bases and J lost 9; bases outside the gene matches: 10. Germline-derived CDR1 and CDR2 are MNHNY and SVGAGI (reference sequence). As DNA, the CDR3 is TGTGCCAGCAGGGGAGACACAGGGGGTAGTGAGCAGTTCTTC. This sequence encodes CASRGDTGGSEQFF.

J is TRBJ2-5 and V is TRBV11-2, with TRBD1 identical over 7 bases. Per germline, CDR1 SGHAT and CDR2 FQNNGV. V lost 3 bases and J lost 3; bases outside the gene matches: 10. This CDR3 has 16 residues. The CDR3 nucleotides read TGTGCCAGCAGCTTTGGGACAGCCATCAGTAAAGAGACCCAGTACTTC. Its protein product is CASSFGTAISKETQYF. Drawing the rest from reference TRBV11-2 and TRBJ2-5, the complete variable domain is EAGVAQSPRYKIIEKRQSVAFWCNPISGHATLYWYQQILGQGPKLLIQFQNNGVVDDSQLPKDRFSAERLKGVDSTLKIQPAKLEDSAVYLCASSFGTAISKETQYFGPGTRLLVL.

In regard to this clone: Different DNA sequences within this sample yield the same CDR3. The chain uses TRBV29-1 and TRBJ2-7, with TRBD2 as a possible D gene (5 bases). CDR3 length: 12 amino acids. V lost 1 base, J lost 3 bases, and 7 bases lay in between. Germline CDR1 SQVTM, CDR2 ANQGSEA. The CDR3 protein is CSVEVGVYEQYF. The CDR3 DNA follows: TGCAGCGTTGAAGTCGGGGTCTACGAGCAGTACTTC.

V is TRBV19 and J is TRBJ2-7; perhaps TRBD2 as D (6 bases). V lost 2 bases and J lost 0, with 11 bases in between. The CDR3 has 15 amino acids. CDR1 and CDR2 from the germline V gene are LNHDA and SQIVND (reference sequence). The CDR3 reads CASSINSGNSYEQYF. In nucleotides, the CDR3 is TGTGCCAGTAGTATAAATAGCGGAAACTCCTACGAGCAGTACTTC.

This chain joins TRBV9 and TRBJ2-3; the D gene is possibly TRBD1 (6 bases). The CDR3 has 16 amino acids. Trimming removed 4 bases at V and 0 bases at J, with 15 bases between. Germline lookup yields CDR1 SGDLS and CDR2 YYNGEE. The CDR3: CASSSPRTVSTDTQYF. The CDR3 DNA is TGTGCCAGCAGCTCACCTCGGACAGTTAGCACAGATACGCAGTATTTT.

This clone was seen just once. This chain joins TRBV7-2 and TRBJ1-1; D is possibly TRBD1 (5 bases). Deletions cut 0 bases from V and 4 bases from J, with 9 bases between. Germline values: CDR1 SGHTA, CDR2 FQGNSA. The CDR3 has 14 residues. CDR3 amino acids: CASSLARDGTEAFF. Here the CDR3 DNA reads TGTGCCAGCAGCTTAGCCAGGGATGGCACTGAAGCTTTCTTT. Using reference TRBV7-2 and TRBJ1-1 for the parts outside the CDR3, the full variable domain is GAGVSQSPSNKVTEKGKDVELRCDPISGHTALYWYRQSLGQGLEFLIYFQGNSAPDKSGLPSDRFSAERTGGSVSTLTIQRTQQEDSAVYLCASSLARDGTEAFFGQGTRLTVV.

This chain joins TRBV6-2 or TRBV6-3 and TRBJ2-5, with 14 positions matching TRBD2. CDR3 length: 20 residues. Germline V CDR1 and CDR2: MNHEY, SVGEGT. The V gene end was trimmed by 0 bases and the J gene end by 5 bases; junction bases not matched to a gene: 14. CDR3 DNA sequence: TGTGCCAGCAGTTACTCTCCCGGGACTAGCGGGAGTGGGGCTCGGGAGACCCAGTACTTC. It is translated as CASSYSPGTSGSGARETQYF.

The genes are TRBV10-3 and TRBJ2-5, with 8 bases fitting TRBD2. The CDR3 is made up of 13 amino acids. CDR1 and CDR2 (germline): ENHRY, SYGVKD. V trimming: 10 bases; J trimming: 4 bases; junction bases outside the gene matches: 8. The CDR3 nucleotides read TGTGCCACCTGGACTAGCAGTTTAGAGACCCAGTACTTC. It is translated as CATWTSSLETQYF.

J is TRBJ1-1 and V is TRBV11-2; 7 bases match TRBD1. Trimming at V came to 1 base and at J to 0 bases, leaving 2 bases not matched to a gene. The CDR3 spans 15 residues. CDR1 SGHAT and CDR2 FQNNGV come from the germline V gene. CDR3 DNA sequence: TGTGCCAGCAGCTTAGGACAGGGAATGAACACTGAAGCTTTCTTT. Amino acid sequence: CASSLGQGMNTEAFF.

The V and J genes are TRBV27 and TRBJ2-7; 9 nucleotides line up with TRBD1. Trimming took 5 bases from V and 2 from J; bases not matched to a gene: 10. Per germline, CDR1 MNHEY and CDR2 SMNVEV (reference sequence). The CDR3 is made up of 16 amino acids. As DNA, the CDR3 is TGTGCCAGCAGTCCCGGCCCGGGACAGGGAACCTACGAGCAGTACTTC. It specifies CASSPGPGQGTYEQYF.